The next 8 T cell receptor beta chains were all read from a single sample in a study of blood T cell repertoires in COVID-19. Data came from immunoSEQ multiplex PCR; TCRdb stores just in-frame clones and leaves some out. Of about 64,000 clones in the sample, more than 75% are singletons; the top ten hold roughly a tenth. The sample taken for sequencing was PBMCs or T cells enriched from blood (not recorded which). The receptors originated from a woman in her forties who had recovered from COVID-19.

The chain has TRBV18 and TRBJ2-2; 10 bases agree with TRBD1. CDR3 length: 20 residues. The ends lost 3 bases at V and 3 bases at J; junction bases unmatched: 16. CDR1 is KGHSH, CDR2 LQKENI, per germline. The CDR3 bases are TGTGCCAGCTCACCCCCGTCAATCGCAAGGGACAGGGGTGACACCGGGGAGCTGTTTTTT. It yields the protein CASSPPSIARDRGDTGELFF.

The chain combines TRBV6-1 with TRBJ2-3, with 12 bases identical to TRBD2. CDR1 MNHNS and CDR2 SASEGT come from the germline V gene. V trimming: 4 bases; J trimming: 4 bases; junction bases outside the gene matches: 6. The CDR3 consists of 16 residues. CDR3: CASSVASGGAPDTQYF. The CDR3 DNA reads TGTGCCAGCAGTGTAGCTAGCGGGGGGGCCCCAGATACGCAGTATTTT.

This chain connects TRBV4-2 to TRBJ2-1; D may be TRBD2 (7 bases). The germline V gene has CDR1 LGHNA and CDR2 YNFKEQ. The length of the CDR3 is 14 residues. The V and J ends lost 0 bases and 11 bases respectively, with 14 bases between them. The CDR3 loop reads CASSQERTGGQQFF. CDR3 sequence (DNA): TGTGCCAGCAGCCAAGAAAGAACGGGGGGCCAGCAGTTCTTC.

The rearrangement uses TRBV2 and TRBJ2-7; D may be TRBD2 (5 bases). The CDR3 sequence is 10 residues long. Germline CDR1 is SNHLY and CDR2 is FYNNEI. The V end was cut by 7 bases, the J end by 7 bases, with 8 bases between. The CDR3 coding sequence is TGTGCCAGCATGGGGAGAGAGCAGTACTTC. Residues: CASMGREQYF.

V and J are TRBV27 and TRBJ1-5; no firm D call. Deletions cut 3 bases from V and 5 bases from J, with 11 bases between. This CDR3 has 14 amino acids. CDR1 is MNHEY, CDR2 SMNVEV, per germline (reference sequence). CDR3 sequence: CASSFLGSDQPQHF. CDR3 DNA: TGTGCCAGCAGTTTCCTAGGAAGCGATCAGCCCCAGCATTTT.

The genes are TRBV9 and TRBJ2-3, with TRBD2 matching 8 bases. CDR1 is SGDLS and CDR2 is YYNGEE in the germline V gene. This CDR3 region has 19 residues. The V segment lost 6 bases and the J segment 2 bases; nucleotides outside the gene matches: 20. As DNA, the CDR3 is TGTGCCAGCACCCGCGGGGGCGGGGGGATATCAAGGATCACAGATACGCAGTATTTT. Translation gives CASTRGGGGISRITDTQYF.

The V and J genes are TRBV27 and TRBJ2-3; 9 bases line up with TRBD1. Germline trimming cut 2 bases from V and 4 bases from J; bases unmatched to any gene: 4. Germline assignment: CDR1 MNHEY and CDR2 SMNVEV (reference sequence). CDR3 length equals 15 residues. CDR3 sequence: CASSLVGTGPDTQYF. CDR3 sequence (DNA): TGTGCCAGCAGTTTAGTGGGGACAGGGCCAGATACGCAGTATTTT.

The rearrangement links TRBV5-6 to TRBJ1-1; 9 bases map to TRBD1. The germline gives CDR1 SGHDT, CDR2 YYEEEE. V dropped 3 bases and J dropped 0; count of bases not matched to a gene: 12. CDR3 length: 18 amino acids. The CDR3: CASSSGPYRGLMNTEAFF. The CDR3 nucleotides are TGTGCCAGCAGCTCAGGGCCTTACAGGGGGCTGATGAACACTGAAGCTTTCTTT.